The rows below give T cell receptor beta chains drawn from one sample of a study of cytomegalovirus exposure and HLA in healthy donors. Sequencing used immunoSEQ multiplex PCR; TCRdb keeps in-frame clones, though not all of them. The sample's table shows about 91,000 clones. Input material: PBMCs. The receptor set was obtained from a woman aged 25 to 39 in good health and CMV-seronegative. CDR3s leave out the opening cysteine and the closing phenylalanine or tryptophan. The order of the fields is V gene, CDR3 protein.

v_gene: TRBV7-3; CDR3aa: ASNTGGGLDVLT
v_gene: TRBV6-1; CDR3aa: ASSTRAQGGQY
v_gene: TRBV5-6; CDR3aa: ASSFVGGEPQH
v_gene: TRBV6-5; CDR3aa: ATTPPGARNEQF
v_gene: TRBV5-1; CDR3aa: ASSLGQGSEAF
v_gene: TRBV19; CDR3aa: ASSMASDYNEQF
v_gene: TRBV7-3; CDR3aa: ASSLSPGGLVETQY
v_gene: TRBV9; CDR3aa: ASSAQQGAGYNEQF
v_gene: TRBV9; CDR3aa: ASSVDRGNYGYT
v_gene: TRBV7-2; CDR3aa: ASSFQGTEAF
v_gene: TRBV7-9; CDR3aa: ASSLEGQGTEAF
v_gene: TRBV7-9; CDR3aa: ASSLGELAGGGDTQY
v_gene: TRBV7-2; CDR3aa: ASSLERTGYSPLH
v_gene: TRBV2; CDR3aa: ASSEFETGGMWEKLF
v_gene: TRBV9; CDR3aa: ASSSGQGSYNEQF
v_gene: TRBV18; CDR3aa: ASSPSRVEGQPQH
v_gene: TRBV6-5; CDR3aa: ASSPLGGADYEQY
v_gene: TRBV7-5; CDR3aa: ARAHSGSSYEQY
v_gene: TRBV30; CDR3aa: AWSSYSGGEQY
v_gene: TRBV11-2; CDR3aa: ASSPDIPYEQY
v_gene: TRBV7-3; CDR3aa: ASSSTQGYGYT
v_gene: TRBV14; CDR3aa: ASSPLRVSSYEQY
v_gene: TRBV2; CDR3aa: ASRGTSASSYEQY
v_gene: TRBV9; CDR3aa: ASSPLYGTTTGELF
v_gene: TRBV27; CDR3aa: ASSLYEAGDAETQY